This T cell receptor (beta chain) was recovered during a study of blood T cell repertoires in COVID-19. With V trimmed by 0 bases and J by 2 bases, 3 bases remained unmatched. This CDR3 is built from 15 residues. The germline V gene encodes CDR1 LGHNA and CDR2 YSLEER. What the recovered Cohort 3 donors had was two negative PCRs, clearance, or symptom resolution. Repertoires were generated with immunoSEQ multiplex PCR, while TCRdb's copy carries only in-frame clones and drops some. Of under 200,000 clones listed, roughly 80% are singletons. The source of this sequence is a woman in her fifties or sixties who had recovered from COVID-19. The chain combines TRBV4-3 with TRBJ2-5, with TRBD2 identical over 7 bases. Input material: PBMCs or T cells enriched from blood (not recorded which). The CDR3 loop is CASSQEGLPQETQYF. The CDR3 region has the DNA TGCGCCAGCAGCCAAGAGGGACTACCTCAAGAGACCCAGTACTTC.